This is a list of T cell receptor beta chains from one sample in a study of control samples from healthy donors and cancer patients. The repertoire was sequenced with immunoSEQ multiplex PCR; TCRdb's copy has only in-frame clones and lacks some. Of 130,000 to 150,000 clones listed, roughly 92% are singletons. Sequenced sample: blood. These receptors all stem from a young man in good health. The CDR3 runs from the conserved cysteine through the conserved F or W. Each record gives: CDR3 DNA, CDR3 protein, clone size, D gene, J gene, V gene. A D gene is named only where the DNA matches it firmly. Some rows mark clone size as missing; the rest say once, few, many or name a class of expanded clone.

CDR3 DNA: TGTGCCAGCAACCGGGCGTCGGACTACGAGCAGTACTTC; CDR3 protein: CASNRASDYEQYF; clone size: .; D gene: .; J gene: TRBJ2-7; V gene: TRBV7-2
CDR3 DNA: TGTGCCAGCAGGGGGCCCACAGATACGCAGTATTTT; CDR3 protein: CASRGPTDTQYF; clone size: .; D gene: .; J gene: TRBJ2-3; V gene: TRBV6-5
CDR3 DNA: TGTGCCAGCAAAAAGAGACAGGGGCGAGAGTCACCCCTCCACTTT; CDR3 protein: CASKKRQGRESPLHF; clone size: .; D gene: TRBD1; J gene: TRBJ1-6; V gene: TRBV27
CDR3 DNA: TGTGCCAGCAGACCCGGGAGGGGGGGTTCCGACACTGAAGCTTTCTTT; CDR3 protein: CASRPGRGGSDTEAFF; clone size: .; D gene: .; J gene: TRBJ1-1; V gene: TRBV5-4
CDR3 DNA: TGTGCCAGCAGCGGTAGCGGGGGAAGTCTTTACGAGCAGTACTTC; CDR3 protein: CASSGSGGSLYEQYF; clone size: .; D gene: TRBD2; J gene: TRBJ2-7; V gene: TRBV7-9
CDR3 DNA: TGTGCCAGCAGTCCGACGAGAGGGGTCGGCACCATATATTTT; CDR3 protein: CASSPTRGVGTIYF; clone size: once; D gene: .; J gene: TRBJ1-3; V gene: TRBV28
CDR3 DNA: TGCAGCGTTGAAAACAGACTGATGACAAATAGCAATCAGCCCCAGCATTTT; CDR3 protein: CSVENRLMTNSNQPQHF; clone size: .; D gene: .; J gene: TRBJ1-5; V gene: TRBV29-1
CDR3 DNA: TGTGCCAGCAGTCAAAAGGGTTTTTGGCTTCTATTT; CDR3 protein: CASSQKGFWLLF; clone size: .; D gene: .; J gene: TRBJ1-1; V gene: TRBV6-5
CDR3 DNA: TGTGCCAGCAGTGAAAACAGTAATAGCAATCAGCCCCAGCATTTT; CDR3 protein: CASSENSNSNQPQHF; clone size: .; D gene: .; J gene: TRBJ1-5; V gene: TRBV6-1
CDR3 DNA: TGTGCCAGCAGTTTATGGGGGACTAGCGGGAGCACAGATACGCAGTATTTT; CDR3 protein: CASSLWGTSGSTDTQYF; clone size: once; D gene: TRBD2; J gene: TRBJ2-3; V gene: TRBV28
CDR3 DNA: TGTGCCAGTACCACACGCCTAGCTTACTATGGCTACACCTTC; CDR3 protein: CASTTRLAYYGYTF; clone size: .; D gene: .; J gene: TRBJ1-2; V gene: TRBV19
CDR3 DNA: TGTGCCAGCAGTTTATGGACAGGGGGGTCCTACGAGCAGTACTTC; CDR3 protein: CASSLWTGGSYEQYF; clone size: .; D gene: TRBD1; J gene: TRBJ2-7; V gene: TRBV28
CDR3 DNA: TGTGCCAGCAGGAATGACAACAATCAGCCCCAGCATTTT; CDR3 protein: CASRNDNNQPQHF; clone size: .; D gene: .; J gene: TRBJ1-5; V gene: TRBV12-3/TRBV12-4
CDR3 DNA: TGCGCCAGCAAATCTGGAAAAGGGGTTGCCCATGAGCAGTTCTTC; CDR3 protein: CASKSGKGVAHEQFF; clone size: .; D gene: .; J gene: TRBJ2-1; V gene: TRBV5-1
CDR3 DNA: TGTGCCAGCAGTCTGACAGGCTCCCTCCACTTT; CDR3 protein: CASSLTGSLHF; clone size: .; D gene: .; J gene: TRBJ1-6; V gene: TRBV6-5
CDR3 DNA: TGCAGCGTTGTGGGGGGAGGACAGGGACTAAACAAAAACAAAGCTTTCTTT; CDR3 protein: CSVVGGGQGLNKNKAFF; clone size: .; D gene: TRBD1; J gene: TRBJ1-1; V gene: TRBV29-1
CDR3 DNA: TGTGCCAGCAGCCAAGAAGCGCCGGGAGCGGCCAACGTCCTGACTTTC; CDR3 protein: CASSQEAPGAANVLTF; clone size: .; D gene: .; J gene: TRBJ2-6; V gene: TRBV3-1/TRBV3-2
CDR3 DNA: TGTGCCAGCAGCCCCGACGGGAACACTGAAGCTTTCTTT; CDR3 protein: CASSPDGNTEAFF; clone size: .; D gene: .; J gene: TRBJ1-1; V gene: TRBV9
CDR3 DNA: TGTGCCAGCAGAATGTCGGGGGCGCAAGGCTACACCTTC; CDR3 protein: CASRMSGAQGYTF; clone size: .; D gene: .; J gene: TRBJ1-2; V gene: TRBV7-9
CDR3 DNA: TGTGCCAGTAGTATACTCCTAGCGGGGCCTCTGGAGCAGTTCTTC; CDR3 protein: CASSILLAGPLEQFF; clone size: .; D gene: TRBD2; J gene: TRBJ2-1; V gene: TRBV19
CDR3 DNA: TGTGCCAGCAGCTTGGGACAGGGTAAAGAGACCCAGTACTTC; CDR3 protein: CASSLGQGKETQYF; clone size: once; D gene: TRBD1; J gene: TRBJ2-5; V gene: TRBV5-8
CDR3 DNA: TGTGCCATCAGCTGGACAGAAACCTACGAGCAGTACTTC; CDR3 protein: CAISWTETYEQYF; clone size: few; D gene: .; J gene: TRBJ2-7; V gene: TRBV10-3
CDR3 DNA: TGTGCCAGCAGCCCCCTCATCGGGGGGGTACAAGAGACCCAGTACTTC; CDR3 protein: CASSPLIGGVQETQYF; clone size: .; D gene: TRBD2; J gene: TRBJ2-5; V gene: TRBV9
CDR3 DNA: TGCAGCGTTTATAAGAACACTGAAGCTTTCTTT; CDR3 protein: CSVYKNTEAFF; clone size: .; D gene: .; J gene: TRBJ1-1; V gene: TRBV29-1